This TCR beta chain came from a study of blood T cell repertoires in COVID-19 (dated by TCRdb to 2018 to 2021). Describing the broader study: Samples from collaborators originated in the United States, Italy and Spain and spanned both the acute and convalescent phases of COVID-19. Subjects who had been exposed to COVID-19, were actively infected with it, or had recovered from it provided the deeply sampled blood TCRbeta repertoires that made up the dataset. HLA class I and class II types, where available, came from metadata supplied by the sample provider rather than from assay-based typing. Samples were obtained from the ongoing ImmuneRACE study (first 160 participants) and from about 1,300 subjects provided by 6 global collaborators. The prospective study material was composed of cDNA or gDNA derived from T cells, B-cell-depleted T cells, or PBMCs. The sample metadata nearly always contained a de-identified subject ID, COVID-19 status, age in years and sex. The repertoires were released in a freely available public database meant as a resource for research on the immune response to SARS-CoV-2. Beyond this particular receptor, the publication reports: The amount of clinical and demographic metadata varied by source and participant and was provided uncurated.

Collaborating institutions collected whole blood in K2EDTA tubes following their own protocols. For TCRbeta analysis, collaborators shipped samples as frozen whole blood, isolated PBMCs, or DNA extracted from either of those sample types. The germline V gene encodes CDR1 MDHEN and CDR2 SYDVKM. Taken from cysteine to phenylalanine, the CDR3 has 14 residues. The kept DNA is CDR3 alone, 42 bases in frame from the first base. The junction shows trimming of 10 bases on V and 6 bases on J, plus 21 bases between the germline ends. TCRbeta CDR3 regions were amplified from genomic DNA using the immunoSEQ Assay, a bias-controlled multiplex PCR. Concerning the study's data processing: The number of nucleated cells in each sample was estimated by amplification of reference gene primers within the assay. To quantify the absolute abundance of each unique TCRbeta CDR3 rearrangement, sequence reads were collapsed and filtered. Productive Simpson clonality was computed per sample as the square root of Simpson's diversity index over productive rearrangements. TCRdb took this table from immuneACCESS and kept in-frame rearrangements with V and J called. Such tables lack part of the clones; where checked against another copy, unresolved V genes explain under half of the gap, and the rest is unexplained. The DNA gave D and trimming, while V, J and clone size come from that table. The sample contains around 72,000 clones, about 91% of them found a single time. Roughly 6% of the sample belongs to the ten largest clones.

Points on this clone: Its antigen remains unidentified. No base quality values were provided; no much bigger clone lies one nucleotide off.

The receptor's source is a woman aged 45 to 65 with acute or convalescent COVID-19. The chain uses TRBV28 and TRBJ1-2; matching of 5 bases hints at TRBD1 as the D gene. The sample comprised peripheral blood. The sequence in DNA is TGTGCCACCCCCGGGGGGTTGTCAACCGATGGCTACACCTTC. Its protein reads: CATPGGLSTDGYTF.